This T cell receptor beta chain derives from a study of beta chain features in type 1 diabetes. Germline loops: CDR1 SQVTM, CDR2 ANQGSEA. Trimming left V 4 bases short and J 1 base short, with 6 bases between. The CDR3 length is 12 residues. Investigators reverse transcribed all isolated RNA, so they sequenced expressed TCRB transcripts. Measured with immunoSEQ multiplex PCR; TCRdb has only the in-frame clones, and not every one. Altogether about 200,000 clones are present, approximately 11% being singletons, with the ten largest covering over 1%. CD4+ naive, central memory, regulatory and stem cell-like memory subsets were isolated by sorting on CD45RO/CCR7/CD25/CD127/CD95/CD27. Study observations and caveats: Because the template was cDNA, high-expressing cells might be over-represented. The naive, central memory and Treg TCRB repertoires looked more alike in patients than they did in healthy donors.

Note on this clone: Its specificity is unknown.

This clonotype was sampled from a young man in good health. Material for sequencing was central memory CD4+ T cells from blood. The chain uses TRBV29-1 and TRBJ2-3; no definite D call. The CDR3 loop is CSVAPRTDTQYF. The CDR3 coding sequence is TGCAGCGTTGCCCCGCGCACAGATACGCAGTATTTT.